Listed below are T cell receptor beta chains from one sample, sequenced in a study of technical replicates of blood from a handful of donors. The method was immunoSEQ multiplex PCR; TCRdb's version includes in-frame clones alone and lacks a portion of them. The table has 60,000 to 90,000 clones, around nine tenths seen once. What was sequenced was T cells isolated from PBMCs. The receptors shown here come from a human donor in good health. CDR3s include the opening cysteine and the closing phenylalanine or tryptophan. A D gene is named only where the DNA matches it firmly. Rows may omit the clone size; those that give it use once, few, many or a size class.

clone_size	v_call	d_call	j_call	cdr3_aa	cdr3_nt
NA	TRBV27	TRBD1	TRBJ1-2	CASSSNRGLYGYTF	TGTGCCAGCAGTTCAAACAGGGGGCTCTATGGCTACACCTTC
NA	TRBV5-1	NA	TRBJ1-2	CASSLEGQREGYTF	TGCGCCAGCAGCTTGGAAGGACAGAGGGAAGGCTACACCTTC
NA	TRBV6-6	NA	TRBJ2-1	CASSYSLGTNEQFF	TGTGCCAGCAGTTACTCCTTGGGCACCAATGAGCAGTTCTTC
few	TRBV6-1	NA	TRBJ1-3	CASSEGHYSGNTIYF	TGTGCCAGCAGTGAAGGACATTACTCTGGAAACACCATATATTTT
NA	TRBV19	TRBD2	TRBJ2-7	CASSPGLEFLEQYF	TGTGCCAGTTCTCCGGGACTAGAGTTTCTCGAGCAGTACTTC
NA	TRBV7-6	TRBD1	TRBJ2-7	CASSSGTGLTYEQYF	TGTGCCAGCAGCTCTGGGACAGGGCTGACCTACGAGCAGTACTTC
NA	TRBV5-5	NA	TRBJ2-2	CASSWETGNTGELFF	TGTGCCAGCAGCTGGGAGACAGGGAACACCGGGGAGCTGTTTTTT
NA	TRBV4-2	TRBD2	TRBJ2-3	CASSLSLAGGPLDTQYF	TGTGCCAGCAGCCTATCACTAGCGGGAGGGCCCCTGGATACGCAGTATTTT
NA	TRBV23-1	NA	TRBJ2-7	CASSQLRYEQYF	TGCGCCAGCAGTCAATTGCGTTACGAGCAGTACTTC
once	TRBV5-1	NA	TRBJ2-7	CASSLAGALYEQYF	TGCGCCAGCAGCTTGGCAGGGGCCCTCTACGAGCAGTACTTC
NA	TRBV6-6	NA	TRBJ2-7	CASSSRRGMFYEQYF	TGTGCCAGCAGTTCACGGAGGGGTATGTTCTACGAGCAGTACTTC
NA	TRBV7-6	NA	TRBJ1-4	CASSLEGQGQREKLFF	TGTGCCAGCAGCTTAGAAGGCCAGGGACAAAGAGAAAAACTGTTTTTT
NA	TRBV5-6	NA	TRBJ2-2	CASSLFFGGLAGQAGELFF	TGTGCCAGCAGCTTGTTTTTCGGCGGGCTAGCGGGACAGGCCGGGGAGCTGTTTTTT
NA	TRBV9	NA	TRBJ2-3	CASSQYSGLTDTQYF	TGTGCCAGCAGCCAATATAGCGGACTCACAGATACGCAGTATTTT
NA	TRBV28	NA	TRBJ1-2	CASSNSNSLQTNYGYTF	TGTGCCAGCAGTAACAGCAACTCCTTACAGACTAACTATGGCTACACCTTC
NA	TRBV5-1	TRBD1	TRBJ1-1	CASSSGDRGRTNTEAFF	TGCGCCAGCAGCTCGGGGGACAGGGGAAGGACGAACACTGAAGCTTTCTTT